Listed below are T cell receptor beta chains from one sample, sequenced in a study of blood T cell repertoires in COVID-19. Some clones are missing from TCRdb's copy, which holds only in-frame ones; the method was immunoSEQ multiplex PCR. The sample consists of 350,000 to 400,000 clones, around 90% of them appearing once. Sequenced sample: PBMCs or T cells enriched from blood (not recorded which). Receptor source: a woman in her late teens or twenties who had recovered from COVID-19. Both conserved end residues are part of each CDR3. D genes are given only for firm matches. Some rows mark clone size as missing; the rest say once, few, many or name a class of expanded clone.

j_call v_call clone_size cdr3_length d_call cdr3_nt cdr3_aa
TRBJ2-1 TRBV11-2 . 15 . TGTGCCAGCAGCTTCGGGCCTCGGAGGTTGGATGAGCAGTTCTTC CASSFGPRRLDEQFF
TRBJ2-2 TRBV7-9 once 15 TRBD2 TGTGCCAGCAGCTCATGGACTAGCGGGGCCGGGGAGCTGTTTTTT CASSSWTSGAGELFF
TRBJ1-2 TRBV5-4 . 16 . TGTGCCAGCAGCTTGCGGGGGGACATAGCTAACTATGGCTACACCTTC CASSLRGDIANYGYTF
TRBJ2-1 TRBV4-3 once 14 . TGCGCCAGCAGCCAAGATCCGGGATTCGATGAGCAGTTCTTC CASSQDPGFDEQFF
TRBJ1-5 TRBV7-8 . 17 TRBD1 TGTGCCAGCAGCTTAGTCTCGGACAGGGGCAGCAATCAGCCCCAGCATTTT CASSLVSDRGSNQPQHF
TRBJ2-1 TRBV4-1 . 16 TRBD2 TGCGCCAGCAGCCACCTAGGAGCGGGGGGCCACAATGAGCAGTTCTTC CASSHLGAGGHNEQFF
TRBJ2-7 TRBV6-5 . 15 TRBD1 TGTGCCAGCAGGGGACAGGGGACGACATCCTACGAGCAGTACTTC CASRGQGTTSYEQYF
TRBJ2-5 TRBV5-1 . 18 TRBD2 TGCGCCAGCAGCGGGGGACTAGCGGGGGCCAAAGTGCGAGAGACCCAGTACTTC CASSGGLAGAKVRETQYF
TRBJ2-1 TRBV2 . 17 . TGTGCCAGCAGAATACCCCCACAGGGATTATCCTACAATGAGCAGTTCTTC CASRIPPQGLSYNEQFF
TRBJ2-7 TRBV11-2 . 18 TRBD2 TGTGCCAGCAGCTCCCGGGGGGGGAGGGGAACTGGGCCCTACGAGCAGTACTTC CASSSRGGRGTGPYEQYF
TRBJ1-1 TRBV2 . 14 . TGTGCCAGCAGTGAAATCGAGGGGAACACTGAAGCTTTCTTT CASSEIEGNTEAFF
TRBJ2-3 TRBV28 . 13 . TGTGCCAGCCATCGGGTGAACACAGATACGCAGTATTTT CASHRVNTDTQYF
TRBJ1-5 TRBV2 . 17 TRBD1 TGTGCCAGCAGGGGGGTGCCAAAAACAGGGGCGGCTCAGCCCCAGCATTTT CASRGVPKTGAAQPQHF
TRBJ2-7 TRBV6-5 . 15 TRBD1 TGTGCCAGCAGCCGAACCACAGGGGCGATCTACGAGCAGTACTTC CASSRTTGAIYEQYF
TRBJ2-7 TRBV7-9 . 15 . TGTGCCAGCAGTGGCTACCAAGGGGCATCCTACGAGCAGTACTTC CASSGYQGASYEQYF
TRBJ1-1 TRBV10-2 few 18 . TGCGCCAGCAAGCTCCTTAATGGAGGGCACAACATGAACACTGAAGCTTTCTTT CASKLLNGGHNMNTEAFF
TRBJ1-2 TRBV11-2 . 16 . TGTGCCAGCAGCTTAGTGGGCGGGGCTGGGGCCGGTGGCTACACCTTC CASSLVGGAGAGGYTF
TRBJ2-1 TRBV5-1 . 16 TRBD1 TGCGCCAGCAGCTTGGCTCCCGGACAGGGGTACAATGAGCAGTTCTTC CASSLAPGQGYNEQFF
TRBJ2-7 TRBV7-3 . 16 . TGTGCCAGCCTCTACGCAGTCCCCGGGAGCTGGGACGAGCAGTACTTC CASLYAVPGSWDEQYF
TRBJ2-7 TRBV6-2/TRBV6-3 once 15 . TGTGCCAGCAGTTACTCGATGGAGACCCCCTACGAGCAGTACTTC CASSYSMETPYEQYF
TRBJ1-6 TRBV18 . 15 TRBD1 TGTGCCAGCTCAGGGGGGACAGGGGAGAATTCACCCCTCCACTTT CASSGGTGENSPLHF
TRBJ1-5 TRBV30 few 17 TRBD1 TGTGCCTGGAAACCGGGACAGGGTTCTTATAGCAATCAGCCCCAGCATTTT CAWKPGQGSYSNQPQHF
TRBJ2-3 TRBV9 . 22 TRBD2 TGTGCCAAGGTCACCCGATCTCTTCGACCGAGGGAACGCGGGGGGGCGACAGATACGCAGTATTTT CAKVTRSLRPRERGGATDTQYF
TRBJ1-1 TRBV7-2 . 12 . TGTGCCAGCTCGGGGTGGAACACTGAAGCTTTCTTT CASSGWNTEAFF
TRBJ1-1 TRBV19 . 14 . TGTGCCAGTACCCCCTCTGGTCCGGTCACTGAAGCTTTCTTT CASTPSGPVTEAFF
TRBJ1-1 TRBV3-1/TRBV3-2 many 13 . TGTGCCAGCAGCCAAGGGGCAGGGTACGAAGCTTTCTTT CASSQGAGYEAFF
TRBJ1-2 TRBV29-1 . 13 . TGCAGCGTTGAAGGTGGGGGGGCTAACGGCTACACCTTC CSVEGGGANGYTF
TRBJ2-2 TRBV11-3 . 16 TRBD1 TGTGCCAGCAGCAGAGGGGACAGGGGGAGCACCGGGGAGCTGTTTTTT CASSRGDRGSTGELFF
TRBJ1-2 TRBV6-5 . 14 TRBD1 TGTGCCAGCAGCCCGTCAGGGGGCAACTATGGCTACACCTTC CASSPSGGNYGYTF
TRBJ2-3 TRBV9 . 16 . TGTGCCAGCACTCTTACGGGAAGGTTCGGCACAGATACGCAGTATTTT CASTLTGRFGTDTQYF
TRBJ1-6 TRBV19 . 14 . TGTGCCAGTAGTAAGAGGGATTATCCTTCACCCCTCCACTTT CASSKRDYPSPLHF
TRBJ2-1 TRBV9 . 16 TRBD2 TGTGCCAGCAGCGTCGGCCTAGCGGGGGATCACAATGAGCAGTTCTTC CASSVGLAGDHNEQFF
TRBJ1-2 TRBV6-4 . 14 TRBD1 TGTGCCAGCAGAGGACAGGGAAGGGGTAATGGCTACACCTTC CASRGQGRGNGYTF
TRBJ1-4 TRBV12-3/TRBV12-4 . 13 TRBD1 TGTGCCAGCAACGACCGACAGGGCGGAAAACTGTTTTTT CASNDRQGGKLFF
TRBJ1-3 TRBV7-2 . 14 . TGTGCCAGCCTATTATCTAGCTCTGGAAACACCATATATTTT CASLLSSSGNTIYF